Shown below are 14 T cell receptor beta chains from a single sample sequenced in a study of cytomegalovirus exposure and HLA in healthy donors. PCR was performed using 60 Vbeta and 13 Jbeta primers. Assay: immunoSEQ multiplex PCR; the TCRdb copy retains only in-frame clones and omits some. Here the sample spans 150,000 to 190,000 clones, 82% being singletons. Sequencing was carried out using PBMCs. The receptors were gathered from a woman in her fifties or sixties in good health and CMV-seropositive.

The rearrangement uses TRBV13 and TRBJ1-6; 8 bases match TRBD1. Trimming cost V 2 bases and J 10 bases; bases outside gene matches: 13. This CDR3 has 17 residues. Germline-derived CDR1 and CDR2 are PRHDT and FYEKMQ (reference sequence). CDR3 DNA sequence: TGTGCCAGCAGCTTAAACTCCCCTCAGGGGGCGGGCTCACCCCTCCACTTT. It encodes CASSLNSPQGAGSPLHF.

The rearrangement links TRBV15 to TRBJ2-7; the D gene is possibly TRBD2 (6 bases). Trimming took off 7 bases at V and 5 bases at J, with 21 bases between the two ends. The germline V gene encodes CDR1 LNHNV and CDR2 YYDKDF (reference sequence). The CDR3 is 15 residues long. The CDR3 sequence is CATTEEGINDNEQYF. For the CDR3, the DNA is TGTGCCACCACCGAGGAGGGTATTAATGACAACGAGCAGTACTTC.

This chain links TRBV6-5 with TRBJ2-2; D remains ambiguous. CDR1 MNHEY and CDR2 SVGAGI come from the germline V gene. Trimming removed 2 bases at V and 5 bases at J, with 15 bases between. The CDR3 sequence is 16 residues long. CDR3 protein: CASSYRRAADTGELFF. The CDR3 region has the DNA TGTGCCAGCAGTTACAGACGCGCGGCAGATACCGGGGAGCTGTTTTTT.

The chain has TRBV5-1 and TRBJ2-2; D might be TRBD1 (6 bases). V was cut by 5 bases and J by 4 bases, with 12 bases left in between. There are 14 residues in the CDR3. The germline V gene has CDR1 SGHRS and CDR2 YFSETQ. CDR3 in DNA: TGCGCCAGCAGGGGGGCAGACCCCACCGGGGAGCTGTTTTTT. Its translation: CASRGADPTGELFF.

The J gene is TRBJ2-1, the V gene TRBV7-9; D unclear. The CDR3 is made up of 19 amino acids. V was cut by 4 bases and J by 12 bases, with 34 bases left in between. CDR1 is SEHNR, CDR2 FQNEAQ, per germline (reference sequence). CDR3 DNA: TGTGCCAGCAGCTCCGCCGACACCTTGGCCGAAGCCCGAAGGTTTGGGCAGTTCTTC. Protein sequence: CASSSADTLAEARRFGQFF. Combining the CDR3 with reference TRBV7-9 and TRBJ2-1 gives the whole variable domain DTGVSQNPRHKITKRGQNVTFRCDPISEHNRLYWYRQTLGQGPEFLTYFQNEAQLEKSRLLSDRFSAERPKGSFSTLEIQRTEQGDSAMYLCASSSADTLAEARRFGQFFGPGTRLTVL.

This rearrangement joins TRBV30 to TRBJ1-2; unclear D gene. Deletions cut 4 bases from V and 0 bases from J, with 15 bases between. The germline gives CDR1 GTSNPN, CDR2 SVGIG (reference sequence). The CDR3 runs 15 residues. The CDR3 loop reads CAWNLRGNSNYGYTF. CDR3 in DNA: TGTGCCTGGAACCTAAGAGGCAATTCTAACTATGGCTACACCTTC.

As concerns this clone: A read error may produce the germline difference seen at one junction end. V gene TRBV7-9 combines with J gene TRBJ2-5, with 9 bases matching TRBD2. Germline V CDR1 and CDR2: SEHNR, FQNEAQ (reference sequence). The CDR3 runs 16 residues. The CDR3 DNA sequence: TGTTCCAGCAGCTTATACGGCGGGGGGGTTAAAGAGACCCAGTACTTC. It specifies CSSSLYGGGVKETQYF.

The rearrangement uses TRBV7-9 and TRBJ1-2, with D hard to call. This CDR3 contains 14 residues. Germline CDR1 reads SEHNR; CDR2 reads FQNEAQ (reference sequence). Trimming pared 0 bases from V and 7 bases from J, leaving 12 bases between. CDR3 DNA sequence: TGTGCCAGCAGCTTAGCGGTGCGTGCGGTTGGCTACACCTTC. Its protein product is CASSLAVRAVGYTF.

V usage is TRBV30 and J usage is TRBJ1-1; TRBD1 matches at 7 bases. This CDR3 spans 14 amino acids. Germline lookup yields CDR1 GTSNPN and CDR2 SVGIG (reference sequence). V lost 3 bases, J lost 1 base, and 5 bases stayed unmatched. The CDR3 is CAWSTGARNTEAFF. In nucleotides, the CDR3 is TGTGCCTGGAGCACAGGGGCCAGGAACACTGAAGCTTTCTTT. The full variable domain, completed using reference TRBV30 and TRBJ1-1, is SQTIHQWPATLVQPVGSPLSLECTVEGTSNPNLYWYRQAAGRGLQLLFYSVGIGQISSEVPQNLSASRPQDRQFILSSKKLLLSDSGFYLCAWSTGARNTEAFFGQGTRLTVV.

This rearrangement joins TRBV5-1 to TRBJ2-3, with a weak D call TRBD2 (6 bases). Trimming pared 5 bases from V and 0 bases from J, leaving 22 bases between. Germline V gene sequence: CDR1 SGHRS, CDR2 YFSETQ. The CDR3 is 18 residues long. CDR3 amino acids: CASSYYAGGTSSTDTQYF. CDR3 DNA sequence: TGCGCCAGCAGTTACTATGCCGGGGGAACGTCTAGCACAGATACGCAGTATTTT.

The chain combines TRBV19 with TRBJ2-3; 8 nucleotides line up with TRBD1. CDR1 LNHDA and CDR2 SQIVND come from the germline V gene (reference sequence). V gave up 5 bases and J gave up 8 bases; unmatched junction bases: 12. The CDR3 extends over 15 amino acids. The CDR3: CASSQPGQDPGTQYF. The CDR3 DNA reads as TGTGCCAGTAGTCAACCGGGACAGGACCCTGGTACGCAGTATTTT.

V is TRBV19 and J is TRBJ1-2; no clear D. From germline, CDR1 is LNHDA and CDR2 SQIVND (reference sequence). The germline V and J ends were trimmed by 3 bases and 3 bases, with 8 bases remaining between them. The CDR3 sequence is 13 residues long. The CDR3 spells CASSIIGDYGYTF. For the CDR3, the DNA is TGTGCCAGTAGTATTATAGGAGACTATGGCTACACCTTC.

The chain uses TRBV27 and TRBJ1-2; weak D call: TRBD1 (6 bases). The CDR3 has 13 amino acids. The V and J ends lost 2 bases and 3 bases respectively, with 7 bases between them. The V gene's germline CDR1 is MNHEY and CDR2 SMNVEV (reference sequence). The CDR3, as DNA: TGTGCCAGCAGTTTAGGGGGCGACTATGGCTACACCTTC. Its translation is CASSLGGDYGYTF.

In this sample, this clone turned up a few times. The rearrangement joins TRBV25-1 to TRBJ1-6; 8 positions agree with TRBD1. The V gene's germline CDR1 is MGHDK and CDR2 SYGVNS. Trimming took 6 bases from V and 8 from J; bases not matched to a gene: 3. This CDR3 comprises 13 residues. CDR3 in amino acids: CASRDRVDSPLHF. The CDR3 nucleotides read TGTGCCAGCAGGGACAGGGTTGATTCACCCCTCCACTTT.